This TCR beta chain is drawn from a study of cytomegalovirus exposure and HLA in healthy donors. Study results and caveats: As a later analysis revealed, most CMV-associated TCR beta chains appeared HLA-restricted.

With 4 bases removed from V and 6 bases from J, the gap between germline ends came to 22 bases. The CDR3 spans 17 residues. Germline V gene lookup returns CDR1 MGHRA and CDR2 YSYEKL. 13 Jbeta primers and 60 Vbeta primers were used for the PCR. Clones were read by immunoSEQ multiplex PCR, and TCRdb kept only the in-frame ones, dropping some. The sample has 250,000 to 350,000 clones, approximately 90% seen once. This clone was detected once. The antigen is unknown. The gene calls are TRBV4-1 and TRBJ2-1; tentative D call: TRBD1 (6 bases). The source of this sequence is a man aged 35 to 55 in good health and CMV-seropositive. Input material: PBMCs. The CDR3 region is CASSRVDRYRVGNEQFF. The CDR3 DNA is TGCGCCAGCAGCCGGGTTGACAGGTACAGGGTGGGCAATGAGCAGTTCTTC.